The 27 T cell receptor beta chains presented below share a single source sample, sequenced in a study of beta chain features in type 1 diabetes. The study, taken as a whole, reports: Shorter TCRB CDR3s, moderately but significantly so, were found in Type 1 diabetes patients in all four CD4+ subsets.

Sequencing targeted expressed TCRB transcripts, as all isolated RNA had been reverse transcribed. Measured with immunoSEQ multiplex PCR; TCRdb has only the in-frame clones, and not every one. The top ten hold 0.022% of the sample, which has 600,000 to 700,000 clones, roughly 13% seen once. Their antigens are not known. What was sequenced was naive CD4+ T cells from blood. The receptor set was obtained from a man between 18 and 35 years old with type 1 diabetes.

The V and J genes are TRBV5-1 and TRBJ2-1; 8 nucleotides align to TRBD1. The V gene end was trimmed by 4 bases and the J gene end by 5 bases; junction bases not matched to a gene: 8. CDR1 is SGHRS and CDR2 is YFSETQ in the germline V gene. The CDR3 spans 15 residues. CDR3 coding DNA: TGCGCCAGCAGCGAGGACAGGGCTGGGGACAATGAGCAGTTCTTC. Translation: CASSEDRAGDNEQFF. Using reference TRBV5-1 and TRBJ2-1 for the parts outside the CDR3, the full variable domain is KAGVTQTPRYLIKTRGQQVTLSCSPISGHRSVSWYQQTPGQGLQFLFEYFSETQRNKGNFPGRFSGRQFSNSRSEMNVSTLELGDSALYLCASSEDRAGDNEQFFGPGTRLTVL.

This clone was detected a few times. The V and J genes are TRBV5-6 and TRBJ1-1; D unclear. This CDR3 contains 17 residues. Germline assignment: CDR1 SGHDT and CDR2 YYEEEE. Trimming took off 6 bases at V and 0 bases at J, with 21 bases between the two ends. For the CDR3, the DNA is TGTGCCAGCATCCTTGCCCCGTCACCAGACATGAACACTGAAGCTTTCTTT. The encoded protein is CASILAPSPDMNTEAFF.

This clone was seen a handful of times. This chain joins TRBV4-1 and TRBJ2-3; 7 nucleotides line up with TRBD1. The germline CDR1 and CDR2 sequences are MGHRA and YSYEKL. The CDR3 has 13 residues. Germline trimming cut 0 bases from V and 13 bases from J; bases unmatched to any gene: 7. The CDR3 DNA sequence: TGCGCCAGCAGCCAAGATAGAGGGACAGAGGAGTATTTT. It encodes CASSQDRGTEEYF.

The CDR3 is CASSGGTGYGYTF. CDR3 bases: TGTGCCAGCAGTGGGGGGACAGGCTATGGCTACACCTTC. V gene TRBV6-4 combines with J gene TRBJ1-2, with 8 bases identical to TRBD1. The length of the CDR3 is 13 residues. V lost 4 bases and J lost 4; bases outside the gene matches: 2. The germline CDR1 and CDR2 sequences are MRHNA and SNTAGT.

This clone was seen a handful of times. The CDR3 sequence: CASSSDSLWFF. CDR3 in DNA: TGTGCCAGCAGTTCGGACAGCTTGTGGTTCTTT. V and J are TRBV6-6 and TRBJ1-1; maybe TRBD1 (6 bases). The CDR3 runs to 11 residues. CDR1 and CDR2 from the germline V gene are MNHNY and SVGAGI (reference sequence). V was cut by 4 bases and J by 14 bases, with 14 bases left in between.

This clone was found a few times. This chain uses TRBV5-1 with TRBJ2-1; TRBD1 agrees at 10 bases. The CDR3 runs to 15 residues. Per germline, CDR1 SGHRS and CDR2 YFSETQ. The V gene end was trimmed by 3 bases and the J gene end by 10 bases; junction bases not matched to a gene: 10. In DNA form, the CDR3 reads TGCGCCAGCAGCTCCGATGGACAGGGGGTAAACGAGCAGTTCTTC. Translation: CASSSDGQGVNEQFF.

There are a few counts of this clone. The rearrangement links TRBV19 to TRBJ1-5, with a tentative D call TRBD1 (5 bases). Germline V gene sequence: CDR1 LNHDA, CDR2 SQIVND (reference sequence). V lost 7 bases and J lost 1, with 11 bases in between. CDR3 length: 14 residues. The CDR3 reads CASNRGTSNQPQHF. In DNA, the CDR3 is TGTGCCAGTAACCGGGGGACCAGCAATCAGCCCCAGCATTTT.

This clone has a handful of counts. This chain uses TRBV25-1 with TRBJ1-6; tentatively, D is TRBD1 (6 bases). This CDR3 has 14 residues. V lost 3 bases to trimming and J lost 12 bases, with 15 bases between them. Germline V gene lookup returns CDR1 MGHDK and CDR2 SYGVNS. The CDR3 sequence is CASSEGQGRLPLHF. DNA for the CDR3: TGTGCCAGCAGTGAGGGGCAGGGGAGGCTACCCCTCCACTTT.

The table lists this clone with a few counts. The chain combines TRBV9 with TRBJ1-3; TRBD1 is a possible D gene (5 bases). The CDR3 loop spans 18 amino acids. Germline-derived CDR1 and CDR2 are SGDLS and YYNGEE. V lost 0 bases and J lost 1, with 17 bases in between. CDR3 sequence: CASSVAASEDTSGNTIYF. In DNA form, the CDR3 reads TGTGCCAGCAGCGTAGCGGCCTCGGAGGACACTTCTGGAAACACCATATATTTT. The whole variable domain, remainder taken from reference TRBV9 and TRBJ1-3, is DSGVTQTPKHLITATGQRVTLRCSPRSGDLSVYWYQQSLDQGLQFLIQYYNGEERAKGNILERFSAQQFPDLHSELNLSSLELGDSALYFCASSVAASEDTSGNTIYFGEGSWLTVV.

Remarks on this clone: Other DNA sequences of this sample code for an identical CDR3. CDR3 nucleotide sequence: TGTGCCAGCAGTTTTCGAGACTATGGCTACACCTTC. This translates into CASSFRDYGYTF. J is TRBJ1-2 and V is TRBV28; the D is unclear. The CDR3 runs 12 residues. From germline, CDR1 is MDHEN and CDR2 SYDVKM. Trimming cost V 3 bases and J 3 bases, with 5 bases left between them.

The rearrangement uses TRBV18 and TRBJ2-7; the match to TRBD1 covers 10 bases. The trim removed 3 bases at V and 2 bases at J, leaving 10 bases unmatched. CDR3 length: 17 amino acids. CDR1 and CDR2 from the germline V gene are KGHSH and LQKENI. The CDR3 DNA reads as TGTGCCAGCTCACCTTATCGCGGGGACAGGGGTGCCTACGAGCAGTACTTC. Protein sequence: CASSPYRGDRGAYEQYF. The complete variable domain, with remaining parts taken from reference TRBV18 and TRBJ2-7, reads NAGVMQNPRHLVRRRGQEARLRCSPMKGHSHVYWYRQLPEEGLKFMVYLQKENIIDESGMPKERFSAEFPKEGPSILRIQQVVRGDSAAYFCASSPYRGDRGAYEQYFGPGTRLTVT.

The chain employs TRBV4-2 and TRBJ1-4; D may be TRBD1 (6 bases). Germline assignment: CDR1 LGHNA and CDR2 YNFKEQ. V was pared by 1 base and J by 0 bases, with 12 bases between. This CDR3 is built from 17 residues. The CDR3 reads CASSQVGQTATNEKLFF. CDR3 DNA sequence: TGTGCCAGCAGCCAAGTTGGACAGACAGCAACTAATGAAAAACTGTTTTTT.

This clone was found a few times. The J gene is TRBJ1-4, the V gene TRBV29-1; 7 bases agree with TRBD1. This CDR3 region has 15 residues. V lost 3 bases and J lost 2; bases outside the gene matches: 6. Germline V gives CDR1 SQVTM, CDR2 ANQGSEA. CDR3 in DNA: TGCAGCGTTGAGTCAGGGGGTTCCACTAATGAAAAACTGTTTTTT. The encoded protein is CSVESGGSTNEKLFF.

In this sample, this clone turned up a few times. The J gene is TRBJ1-1, the V gene TRBV6-5; D remains unclear. The germline gives CDR1 MNHEY, CDR2 SVGAGI. V was trimmed by 2 bases and J by 1 base, leaving 8 bases between them. This CDR3 has 14 amino acids. Here the CDR3 reads CASSYEGGNTEAFF. CDR3 sequence (DNA): TGTGCCAGCAGTTACGAAGGAGGGAACACTGAAGCTTTCTTT.

This clone was detected a few times. The rearrangement uses TRBV23-1 and TRBJ2-3, with TRBD2 as a possible D gene (6 bases). TRBV23-1 is identified as an open reading frame with a role that is uncertain. Trimming left V 0 bases short and J 1 base short, with 11 bases between. This CDR3 is built from 16 residues. The CDR3 region has the DNA TGCGCCAGCAGTCAATCGGAGGGGTTTGGCACAGATACGCAGTATTTT. It encodes CASSQSEGFGTDTQYF.

This clone was detected only a few times. This rearrangement joins TRBV2 to TRBJ1-2, with D possibly matching TRBD1 (6 bases). Germline CDR1 reads SNHLY; CDR2 reads FYNNEI. The CDR3 consists of 13 residues. Trimming pared 6 bases from V and 4 bases from J, leaving 12 bases between. CDR3 sequence: CASRAGAGYGYTF. The CDR3 region has the DNA TGTGCCAGCAGGGCAGGGGCAGGCTATGGCTACACCTTC.

This clone turned up a few times. The chain links TRBV11-2 to TRBJ1-6, with 9 bases that match TRBD1. The CDR3 runs to 16 residues. Trimming took 5 bases from V and 9 from J; bases not matched to a gene: 11. Looked up from germline, CDR1 is SGHAT and CDR2 is FQNNGV. CDR3 residues: CASSQIGTGKSSPLHF. The DNA for the CDR3 is TGTGCCAGCAGCCAGATCGGGACAGGGAAAAGTTCACCCCTCCACTTT.

This clone has just a few counts. V usage is TRBV28 and J usage is TRBJ2-7; no clear D gene. In germline, CDR1 is MDHEN, CDR2 SYDVKM. V lost 3 bases to trimming and J lost 5 bases, with 14 bases between them. The CDR3 consists of 14 residues. In DNA, the CDR3 is TGTGCCAGCAGTTTCTTGGGATCTCGGAACGAGCAGTACTTC. Residues: CASSFLGSRNEQYF.

This clone was detected a few times. The chain couples TRBV30 to TRBJ1-1; D is undetermined. Trimming cost V 0 bases and J 3 bases, with 8 bases left between them. The CDR3 has 13 amino acids. Germline V gene sequence: CDR1 GTSNPN, CDR2 SVGIG (reference sequence). The CDR3: CAWSVMEDTEAFF. CDR3 in DNA: TGTGCCTGGAGTGTGATGGAGGACACTGAAGCTTTCTTT.

This clone has just a few counts. The V and J genes are TRBV5-4 and TRBJ2-2; TRBD2 matches at 11 bases. V trimming: 6 bases; J trimming: 2 bases; junction bases outside the gene matches: 9. The CDR3 has 17 residues. Germline loops: CDR1 SGHNT, CDR2 YYREEE (reference sequence). The DNA of the CDR3 is TGTGCCAGCACCCTGGGAGGGACTAGCGGTAACACCGGGGAGCTGTTTTTT. This encodes CASTLGGTSGNTGELFF.

This chain connects TRBV6-5 to TRBJ2-3; D is unclear. CDR3 length: 15 amino acids. Germline CDR1 and CDR2: MNHEY and SVGAGI. Trimming cost V 4 bases and J 14 bases, with 25 bases left between them. The CDR3 DNA reads TGTGCCAGCAGTTCTTCACCGCTATCGCTTTACTCGCGGTATTTT. Translated: CASSSSPLSLYSRYF.

The J gene is TRBJ2-3, the V gene TRBV5-1; D might be TRBD1 (6 bases). Germline V gives CDR1 SGHRS, CDR2 YFSETQ. This CDR3 comprises 14 residues. Trimming took 4 bases from V and 1 from J, leaving 10 bases between them. CDR3 in amino acids: CASSAYRGTDTQYF. CDR3 bases: TGCGCCAGCAGCGCCTACAGGGGCACAGATACGCAGTATTTT.

The chain is built from TRBV11-2 and TRBJ2-3; D is ambiguous. The CDR3 is made up of 14 amino acids. The germline V gene encodes CDR1 SGHAT and CDR2 FQNNGV. The ends were cut back, 3 bases at V and 3 bases at J, with 10 bases in the middle. CDR3 residues: CASSFWERTDTQYF. As DNA, the CDR3 is TGTGCCAGCAGCTTTTGGGAACGGACAGATACGCAGTATTTT.

This clone occurred a few times. The chain combines TRBV18 with TRBJ2-1; 12 bases match TRBD1. The CDR3 is made up of 17 amino acids. The V gene's germline CDR1 is KGHSH and CDR2 LQKENI. The V gene end was trimmed by 0 bases and the J gene end by 5 bases; junction bases not matched to a gene: 5. The CDR3 protein is CASSPPGTGGRHNEQFF. Written as DNA, the CDR3 is TGTGCCAGCTCACCACCCGGGACAGGGGGCCGCCACAATGAGCAGTTCTTC.

The chain joins TRBV29-1 to TRBJ1-1; 9 nucleotides align to TRBD1. Germline V gene lookup returns CDR1 SQVTM and CDR2 ANQGSEA. The CDR3 length is 12 residues. With V trimmed by 3 bases and J by 6 bases, 2 bases remained unmatched. CDR3 region: CSVDGQGSEAFF. As DNA, the CDR3 is TGCAGCGTTGACGGACAGGGGTCTGAAGCTTTCTTT. The variable domain in full, with the rest retrieved from reference TRBV29-1 and TRBJ1-1, is SAVISQKPSRDICQRGTSLTIQCQVDSQVTMMFWYRQQPGQSLTLIATANQGSEATYESGFVIDKFPISRPNLTFSTLTVSNMSPEDSSIYLCSVDGQGSEAFFGQGTRLTVV.

V is TRBV6-1 and J is TRBJ2-7; either TRBD1 or TRBD2 may fit D (5 bases each). V lost 8 bases, J lost 3 bases, and 20 bases lay in between. The CDR3 runs to 15 residues. Germline V gene data show CDR1 as MNHNS and CDR2 as SASEGT. CDR3 sequence: CASATDRDGFYEQYF. Here the CDR3 DNA reads TGTGCCAGCGCCACAGACCGGGACGGATTCTACGAGCAGTACTTC.

The chain has TRBV6-5 and TRBJ1-1; D gene unclear. The germline V gene encodes CDR1 MNHEY and CDR2 SVGAGI. The CDR3 loop spans 13 amino acids. V gave up 2 bases and J gave up 2 bases, with 6 bases separating them. Here the CDR3 reads CASSYKGNTEAFF. The CDR3, as DNA: TGTGCCAGCAGTTACAAGGGAAACACTGAAGCTTTCTTT.